This T cell receptor (beta chain) stems from a study of T cells in Graves' hyperthyroidism and ophthalmopathy. TCR beta CDR3 regions were amplified from RNA transcripts. HTBI primers drove first-round RT-PCR of the TCR CDR3. TCRdb re-called the multiplex PCR reads with MiXCR, one entry per CDR3 protein. The profile covers roughly 660,000 distinct CDR3 sequences, with about 18% appearing a single time and roughly a sixth taken by the ten largest. Subjects aged 18 to 65 presented with newly diagnosed hyperthyroidism of less than 2 months' duration. Study results and caveats: The authors' 13 V-J model separated ophthalmopathy from stable hyperthyroidism.

This clonotype has only a few counts. Its antigen is not known. The CDR3 has 14 residues. V was trimmed by 5 bases and J by 6 bases, leaving 16 bases between them. Germline V gene data show CDR1 as MNHEY and CDR2 as SMNVEV (reference sequence). The sequencing sample was made of blood. V gene TRBV27 combines with J gene TRBJ1-1; TRBD1 might be the D (5 bases). The sequence came from a man in his fifties with Graves' hyperthyroidism. The CDR3: CASSRGDASAEAFF. CDR3 coding DNA: TGTGCCAGCAGTCGGGGGGACGCTAGTGCTGAAGCTTTCTTT.